These T cell receptor beta chains were read from a single sample in a study of cytomegalovirus exposure and HLA in healthy donors. Profiling relied on immunoSEQ multiplex PCR, and the TCRdb table lists in-frame clones only, not all of them. The sample has about 120,000 clones. Sequenced input: PBMCs. The receptors stem from a man aged 18 to 29 in good health and CMV-seronegative. Both conserved end residues are part of each CDR3. Fields, in order: D gene, V gene, CDR3 length, J gene, CDR3 DNA, CDR3 protein. The D gene is left open where the match is weak.

D gene: .; V gene: TRBV10-3; CDR3 length: 15; J gene: TRBJ1-1; CDR3 DNA: TGTGCCATCAGCGAGGCTCGAGGCCTGAACACTGAAGCTTTCTTT; CDR3 protein: CAISEARGLNTEAFF
D gene: .; V gene: TRBV27; CDR3 length: 14; J gene: TRBJ2-3; CDR3 DNA: TGTGCCAGCAGTTCTTCTCCGTTCACAGATACGCAGTATTTT; CDR3 protein: CASSSSPFTDTQYF
D gene: TRBD1; V gene: TRBV7-3; CDR3 length: 13; J gene: TRBJ2-7; CDR3 DNA: TGTGCCAGCAGCGCAGACAGGGGCTACGAGCAGTACTTC; CDR3 protein: CASSADRGYEQYF
D gene: .; V gene: TRBV9; CDR3 length: 12; J gene: TRBJ2-1; CDR3 DNA: TGTGCCAGCAGCGTAGACTGGAATGAGCAGTTCTTC; CDR3 protein: CASSVDWNEQFF
D gene: TRBD1; V gene: TRBV29-1; CDR3 length: 15; J gene: TRBJ2-6; CDR3 DNA: TGCAGCGTTGAGGGGACAGGAGGCGGGGCCAACGTCCTGACTTTC; CDR3 protein: CSVEGTGGGANVLTF
D gene: TRBD1; V gene: TRBV5-1; CDR3 length: 15; J gene: TRBJ1-4; CDR3 DNA: TGCGCCAGCAGCTTGGTCGGACAGGGTGATGAAAAACTGTTTTTT; CDR3 protein: CASSLVGQGDEKLFF
D gene: TRBD2; V gene: TRBV5-1; CDR3 length: 16; J gene: TRBJ2-3; CDR3 DNA: TGCGCCAGCAGCTTGGGGGTAGCGGGGCCCACAGATACGCAGTATTTT; CDR3 protein: CASSLGVAGPTDTQYF
D gene: .; V gene: TRBV7-9; CDR3 length: 13; J gene: TRBJ1-5; CDR3 DNA: TGTGCCAGCAGCTTACAAGGGGGACAGCCCCAGCATTTT; CDR3 protein: CASSLQGGQPQHF
D gene: TRBD1; V gene: TRBV9; CDR3 length: 13; J gene: TRBJ1-5; CDR3 DNA: TGTGCCAGCAGCACAGGGGTAGATCAGCCCCAGCATTTT; CDR3 protein: CASSTGVDQPQHF
D gene: TRBD1; V gene: TRBV7-6; CDR3 length: 13; J gene: TRBJ2-3; CDR3 DNA: TGTGCCAGCAGCTTAATACGAGGACAGGGGCAGTATTTT; CDR3 protein: CASSLIRGQGQYF
D gene: .; V gene: TRBV5-1; CDR3 length: 14; J gene: TRBJ1-5; CDR3 DNA: TGCGCCAGCAGCTTGGCTGAAGGACAGCAGCCCCAGCATTTT; CDR3 protein: CASSLAEGQQPQHF
D gene: .; V gene: TRBV11-1; CDR3 length: 13; J gene: TRBJ1-1; CDR3 DNA: TGTGCCAGCAGCGATGACAGGAACACTGAAGCTTTCTTT; CDR3 protein: CASSDDRNTEAFF
D gene: .; V gene: TRBV9; CDR3 length: 13; J gene: TRBJ1-2; CDR3 DNA: TGTGCCAGCAGCGTAGGGCAGGGGAACGGCTACACCTTC; CDR3 protein: CASSVGQGNGYTF
D gene: .; V gene: TRBV7-3; CDR3 length: 13; J gene: TRBJ1-1; CDR3 DNA: TGTGCCAGCAGCGCGGACAGGAACACTGAAGCTTTCTTT; CDR3 protein: CASSADRNTEAFF
D gene: .; V gene: TRBV19; CDR3 length: 14; J gene: TRBJ2-1; CDR3 DNA: TGTGCCAGTAGTGCGGGCATCTTCTACAATGAGCAGTTCTTC; CDR3 protein: CASSAGIFYNEQFF
D gene: TRBD2; V gene: TRBV15; CDR3 length: 17; J gene: TRBJ2-2; CDR3 DNA: TGTGCCACCAGCAGACCCCATAGCGGGAGCGGGACCGGGGAGCTGTTTTTT; CDR3 protein: CATSRPHSGSGTGELFF
D gene: TRBD2; V gene: TRBV7-8; CDR3 length: 16; J gene: TRBJ2-1; CDR3 DNA: TGTGCCAGCAGCTTCCTTCTCTCCGGGAGGTACAATGAGCAGTTCTTC; CDR3 protein: CASSFLLSGRYNEQFF
D gene: TRBD2; V gene: TRBV11-3; CDR3 length: 15; J gene: TRBJ2-1; CDR3 DNA: TGTGCCAGCAGCTTAGGCGGGAGGAAATACAATGAGCAGTTCTTC; CDR3 protein: CASSLGGRKYNEQFF